One T cell receptor beta chain is described in this entry. These data belong to a study of blood T cell repertoires in COVID-19. CDR1 and CDR2 from the germline V gene are SQVTM and ANQGSEA. V lost 1 base, J lost 5 bases, and 5 bases stayed unmatched. CDR3 size: 14 residues. Participants' own reports of clinical history determined their cohort assignment. Here immunoSEQ multiplex PCR was the method, and the copy in TCRdb shows in-frame clones only, minus some. Of approximately 300,000 clones listed, less than 85% were seen once; the top ten hold approximately 1.9%. V gene TRBV29-1 combines with J gene TRBJ2-5; 9 bases line up with TRBD1. The TCR comes from a woman in her twenties or thirties who had been exposed to COVID-19. The sequenced sample consisted of PBMCs or T cells enriched from blood (not recorded which). DNA for the CDR3: TGCAGCGTTGAAGGCCGGGACAGGGCCGAGACCCAGTACTTC. It translates to CSVEGRDRAETQYF. The variable domain in full, completed from reference TRBV29-1 and TRBJ2-5, reads SAVISQKPSRDICQRGTSLTIQCQVDSQVTMMFWYRQQPGQSLTLIATANQGSEATYESGFVIDKFPISRPNLTFSTLTVSNMSPEDSSIYLCSVEGRDRAETQYFGPGTRLLVL.